This T cell receptor (beta chain) derives from a study of regulatory T cells in long-lasting Graves disease. This clonotype was detected only a few times. Antigen: not known. HTBI primers from iRepertoire and Arm-PCR of CDR3 regions yielded the TCR beta libraries. A single record per CDR3 protein comes from TCRdb applying MiXCR to the multiplex PCR reads. The table shows 400,000 to 500,000 distinct CDR3 sequences, with approximately 16% occurring only once. Specified time point: newly diagnosed GD, antithyroid drugs for less than 3 months. PBMC-derived RNA was used for the TCR library. CDR3 length: 14 residues. The V gene's germline CDR1 is MNHNS and CDR2 SASEGT. Trimming cost V 1 base and J 7 bases; bases outside gene matches: 7. Study-level points and caveats: Repertoires from persistent disease leaned toward TRBV28, TRBJ1-2 and TRBJ2-5. Researchers examined only peripheral blood and not thyroid tissue.

These same data were also listed under a study on T cells in Graves' hyperthyroidism and ophthalmopathy. That study reports: Using 13 V-J features, a model discriminated ophthalmopathy from stable hyperthyroidism.

This clonotype was sampled from a woman under 30 with Graves disease. The starting material was peripheral blood mononuclear cells (PBMCs), obtained at new diagnosis, from a patient treated with antithyroid drugs. V gene TRBV6-1 combines with J gene TRBJ2-7, with 7 positions matching TRBD2. CDR3 amino acids: CASSEVGLQREQYF. The CDR3 DNA sequence: TGTGCCAGCAGTGAAGTGGGACTACAGCGGGAGCAGTACTTC.